This T cell receptor (beta chain) is drawn from a study of blood T cell repertoires in COVID-19. This CDR3 contains 15 residues. The method was immunoSEQ multiplex PCR; TCRdb's version includes in-frame clones alone and lacks a portion of them. The sample consists of just over 50,000 clones, about 88% of them appearing once. This chain joins TRBV12-2 and TRBJ2-1; the table's TRBD2 call for D was not verified on the DNA. TRBV12-2 is assigned pseudogene status. Sequencing used peripheral blood. This clonotype was sampled from a human donor with active COVID-19. The donor label of this sample is uncertain. CDR3 nucleotide sequence: TGTGCAAGTCGCTTAGCGACCACCGGGGACAATGAGCAGTTCTTC. Encoded protein: CASRLATTGDNEQFF.